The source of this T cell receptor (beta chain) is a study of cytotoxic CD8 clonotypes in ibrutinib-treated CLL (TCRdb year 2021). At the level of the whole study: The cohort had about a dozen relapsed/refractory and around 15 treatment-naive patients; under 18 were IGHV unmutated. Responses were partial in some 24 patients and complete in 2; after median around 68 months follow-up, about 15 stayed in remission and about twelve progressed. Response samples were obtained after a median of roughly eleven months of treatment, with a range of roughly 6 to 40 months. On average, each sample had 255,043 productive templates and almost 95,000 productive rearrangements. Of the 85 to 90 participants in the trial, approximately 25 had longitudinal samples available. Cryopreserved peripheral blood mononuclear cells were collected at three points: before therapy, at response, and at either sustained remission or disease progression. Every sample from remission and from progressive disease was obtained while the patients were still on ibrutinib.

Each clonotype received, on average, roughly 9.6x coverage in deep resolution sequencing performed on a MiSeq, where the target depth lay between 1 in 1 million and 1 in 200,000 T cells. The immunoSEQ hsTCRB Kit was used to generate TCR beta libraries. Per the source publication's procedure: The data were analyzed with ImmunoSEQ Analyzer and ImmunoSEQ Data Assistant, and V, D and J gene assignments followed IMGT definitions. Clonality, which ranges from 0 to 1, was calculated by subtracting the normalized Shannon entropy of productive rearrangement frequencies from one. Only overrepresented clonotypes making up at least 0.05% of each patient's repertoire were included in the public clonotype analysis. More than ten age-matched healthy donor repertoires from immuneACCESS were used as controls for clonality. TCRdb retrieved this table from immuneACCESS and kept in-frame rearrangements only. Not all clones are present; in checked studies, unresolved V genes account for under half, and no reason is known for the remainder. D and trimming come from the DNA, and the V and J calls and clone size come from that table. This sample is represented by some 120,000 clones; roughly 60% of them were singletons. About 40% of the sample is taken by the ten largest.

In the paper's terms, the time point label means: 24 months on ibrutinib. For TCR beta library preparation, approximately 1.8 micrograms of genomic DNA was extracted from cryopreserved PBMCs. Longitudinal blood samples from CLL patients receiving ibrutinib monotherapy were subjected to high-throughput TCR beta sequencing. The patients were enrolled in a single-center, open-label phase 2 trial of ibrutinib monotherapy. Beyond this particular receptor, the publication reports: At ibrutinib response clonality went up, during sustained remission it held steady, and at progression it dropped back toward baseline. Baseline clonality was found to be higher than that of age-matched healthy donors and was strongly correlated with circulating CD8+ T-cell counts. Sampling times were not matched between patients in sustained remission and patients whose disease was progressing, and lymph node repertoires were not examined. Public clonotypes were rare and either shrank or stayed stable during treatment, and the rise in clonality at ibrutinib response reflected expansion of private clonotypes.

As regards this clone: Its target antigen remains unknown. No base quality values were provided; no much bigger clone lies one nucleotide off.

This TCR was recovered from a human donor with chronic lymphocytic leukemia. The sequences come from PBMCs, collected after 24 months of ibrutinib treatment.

The CDR3 region: CAISTSGGGTDTQYF. The DNA sequence follows: TGTGCCATCAGTACTAGCGGGGGGGGCACAGATACGCAGTATTTT. The chain is assembled from TRBV10-3 and TRBJ2-3, with TRBD2 matching 13 junction bases. The germline V gene supplies CDR1 ENHRY and CDR2 SYGVKD. V is trimmed back by 5 bases and J by 1 base, and the junction contains 0 bases that no gene match accounts for. Inclusive of the bounding cysteine and phenylalanine, the CDR3 is 15 residues long. Only the CDR3 DNA is retained, 45 bases long and in frame from the first base.